Below, 5 T cell receptor beta chains from the same sample are listed, as sequenced in a study of Graves' ophthalmopathy and Graves' hyperthyroidism. From RNA, the CDR3 regions of TCR beta chains were amplified and sequenced. First-round RT-PCR used HTBI primers; second-round multiplex PCR followed. TCRdb reprocessed the multiplex PCR reads with MiXCR, giving one entry per CDR3 protein. The table has almost 400,000 distinct CDR3 sequences, around 19% seen once. Sequencing was done on a sample of peripheral blood. These receptors were obtained from a woman aged 18-29 years with Graves' ophthalmopathy.

Ten or more counts support this clonotype. This chain joins TRBV12-3 or TRBV12-4 and TRBJ1-2; D gene uncertain. Deletions cut 3 bases from V and 2 bases from J, with 10 bases between. This CDR3 spans 14 amino acids. The DNA of the CDR3 is TGTGCCAGCAGTTTGTCGGGAGGCAACTATGGCTACACCTTC. Encoded protein: CASSLSGGNYGYTF.

The V call is TRBV6-1, the J call TRBJ2-7, with 7 bases lining up with TRBD2. CDR1 is MNHNS, CDR2 SASEGT, per germline. This CDR3 comprises 13 residues. The ends lost 8 bases at V and 0 bases at J; junction bases unmatched: 4. CDR3 residues: CASRASGSYEQYF. The CDR3 DNA is TGTGCCAGCCGGGCTAGCGGCTCCTACGAGCAGTACTTC.

The chain couples TRBV28 to TRBJ1-3, with D unclear. The ends were cut back, 7 bases at V and 0 bases at J, with 19 bases in the middle. The germline gives CDR1 MDHEN, CDR2 SYDVKM. This CDR3 has 17 amino acids. CDR3 residues: CASTQKGLSVSGNTIYF. CDR3 nucleotide sequence: TGTGCCAGCACCCAAAAGGGTCTTTCGGTCTCTGGAAACACCATATATTTT.

In its sample, this clonotype was seen many times. The chain links TRBV30 to TRBJ1-6; a weak D match, TRBD1 (5 bases). This CDR3 region has 13 residues. Germline CDR1 is GTSNPN and CDR2 is SVGIG (reference sequence). The V end was cut by 4 bases, the J end by 6 bases, with 10 bases between. This CDR3 is CAWNSGLNSPLHF. The CDR3 nucleotides read TGTGCCTGGAACTCGGGGCTTAATTCACCCCTCCACTTT.

The sample holds many counts of this clonotype. J is TRBJ1-1 and V is TRBV27; the match to TRBD1 covers 7 bases. The germline V gene encodes CDR1 MNHEY and CDR2 SMNVEV (reference sequence). V shed 4 bases and J 4 bases; nucleotides not matched to a gene: 3. This CDR3 region has 13 residues. The CDR3, as DNA: TGTGCCAGCAGTTATCGACAGGGCACTGAAGCTTTCTTT. It translates to CASSYRQGTEAFF.